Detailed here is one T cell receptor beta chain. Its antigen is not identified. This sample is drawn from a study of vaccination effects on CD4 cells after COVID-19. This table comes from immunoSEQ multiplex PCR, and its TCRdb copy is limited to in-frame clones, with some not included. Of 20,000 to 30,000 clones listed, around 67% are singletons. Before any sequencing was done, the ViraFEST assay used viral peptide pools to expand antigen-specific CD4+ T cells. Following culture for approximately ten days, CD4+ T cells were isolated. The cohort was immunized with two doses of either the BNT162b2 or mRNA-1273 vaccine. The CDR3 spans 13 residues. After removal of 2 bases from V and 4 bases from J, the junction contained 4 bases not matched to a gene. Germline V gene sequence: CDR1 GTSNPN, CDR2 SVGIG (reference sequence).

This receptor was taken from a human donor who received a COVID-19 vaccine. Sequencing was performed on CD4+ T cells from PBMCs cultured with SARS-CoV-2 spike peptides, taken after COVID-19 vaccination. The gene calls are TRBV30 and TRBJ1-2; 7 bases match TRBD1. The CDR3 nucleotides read TGTGCCTGGAGTAGGGACAGACCCTATGGCTACACCTTC. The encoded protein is CAWSRDRPYGYTF.